These 21 T cell receptor beta chains came from one sample sequenced in a study of blood T cells in healthy people across ages. A second PCR, run for about 6 to 11 cycles, used a sample-barcoded 5' primer plus a J-beta primer mix. TCRdb redid the calling of the 5' RACE reads with MiXCR, one entry per CDR3 protein. The sample yields roughly 680,000 distinct CDR3 sequences, more than 45% seen once. The sequenced sample was blood. The receptors were gathered from a woman over 75 in good health.

This clonotype was detected many times. The V call is TRBV12-3 or TRBV12-4, the J call TRBJ2-4, with D perhaps TRBD1 (6 bases). This CDR3 is built from 17 residues. V was cut by 3 bases and J by 3 bases, with 18 bases left in between. This CDR3 reads CASSLSFPTGSKNIQYF. CDR3 DNA: TGTGCCAGCAGTTTGTCCTTCCCCACAGGGAGCAAAAACATTCAGTACTTC.

This clonotype was detected only once. Here the CDR3 reads CASSLQGSDTGELFF. CDR3 sequence (DNA): TGTGCCAGCAGCTTACAAGGGAGCGACACCGGGGAGCTGTTTTTT. The genes are TRBV7-9 and TRBJ2-2, with D perhaps TRBD2 (5 bases). Germline V gives CDR1 SEHNR, CDR2 FQNEAQ (reference sequence). This CDR3 comprises 15 residues. The germline V and J ends were trimmed by 2 bases and 3 bases, with 10 bases remaining between them.

This clonotype was counted at least ten times. The chain uses TRBV18 and TRBJ2-1, with 8 bases lining up with TRBD2. Losses at the gene ends were 5 bases for V and 7 bases for J; bases not matched to a gene: 10. The CDR3 totals 15 residues. Germline-derived CDR1 and CDR2 are KGHSH and LQKENI. The CDR3 is CASSFLAGILNEQFF. The CDR3 DNA reads as TGTGCCAGCTCATTCCTAGCGGGTATTTTGAATGAGCAGTTCTTC.

The chain employs TRBV7-9 and TRBJ1-1, with D maybe TRBD1 (5 bases). Trimming took 8 bases from V and 1 from J, leaving 11 bases between them. The CDR3 has 13 residues. Germline-derived CDR1 and CDR2 are SEHNR and FQNEAQ (reference sequence). CDR3 sequence reads: CASGVGGNTEAFF. Written as DNA, the CDR3 is TGTGCCAGCGGGGTCGGGGGGAACACTGAAGCTTTCTTT.

This clonotype was recorded at least ten times. J is TRBJ1-2 and V is TRBV10-3; TRBD1 is a possible D gene (6 bases). Germline V lookup: CDR1 ENHRY, CDR2 SYGVKD. The CDR3 sequence is 14 residues long. V shed 0 bases and J shed 4 bases, with 9 bases lying between them. CDR3 DNA sequence: TGTGCCATCAGTGAGTCAGACAGGCCCTATGGCTACACCTTC. It encodes CAISESDRPYGYTF.

This sequence joins TRBV5-1 and TRBJ2-5, with 7 bases that match TRBD1. Germline CDR1 is SGHRS and CDR2 is YFSETQ. The CDR3 runs to 14 residues. Unmatched junction bases numbered 7, after V lost 6 bases and J lost 2 bases. The CDR3 nucleotides are TGCGCCAGCACAGGACAGGCACCACAAGAGACCCAGTACTTC. Amino acid sequence: CASTGQAPQETQYF.

With respect to this clonotype: With only one base between it and a far larger clone, this is likely a read error. The chain couples TRBV7-6 to TRBJ2-1; TRBD2 might be the D (5 bases). The CDR3 loop spans 12 amino acids. Looked up from germline, CDR1 is SGHVS and CDR2 is FNYEAQ. CDR3 protein: CAGSLAYNEQFF. In DNA form, the CDR3 reads TGTGCCGGCAGCTTAGCGTACAATGAGCAGTTCTTC. The variable domain in full, with the rest retrieved from reference TRBV7-6 and TRBJ2-1, is GAGVSQSPRYKVTKRGQDVALRCDPISGHVSLYWYRQALGQGPEFLTYFNYEAQQDKSGLPNDRFSAERPEGSISTLTIQRTEQRDSAMYRCAGSLAYNEQFFGPGTRLTVL.

Of note for this clonotype: Sequence at one end of the junction differs from germline and may be a read error. V usage is TRBV29-1 and J usage is TRBJ2-1; D ambiguous. This CDR3 has 12 amino acids. From germline, CDR1 is SQVTM and CDR2 ANQGSEA. In DNA form, the CDR3 reads TGCAGCGTCGAAGCCCTACGGGCTGAGCAGTTCTTC. This codes for CSVEALRAEQFF.

Only a few counts were recorded for this clonotype. This sequence joins TRBV3-1 and TRBJ2-7; D is uncertain. The germline V gene encodes CDR1 LGHDT and CDR2 YNNKEL (reference sequence). This CDR3 is built from 16 residues. V was clipped by 0 bases and J by 0 bases, with 12 bases between them. The CDR3 coding sequence is TGTGCCAGCAGCCAAGATTTCCGGAAGAGCTCCTACGAGCAGTACTTC. Translated, it gives CASSQDFRKSSYEQYF.

A single count supports this clonotype. It may be a read error: a sequence one base away is much more abundant. The chain uses TRBV24-1 and TRBJ1-2; D unresolved. The CDR3 has 11 residues. Trimming took 6 bases from V and 8 from J, leaving 9 bases between them. Germline values: CDR1 KGHDR, CDR2 SFDVKD. CDR3 DNA: TGTGCCACCAGTTCCCTCAGCGGCTACACCTTC. As protein: CATSSLSGYTF.

This clonotype was recorded only once. The V and J genes are TRBV6-6 and TRBJ1-1; no reliable D call. The CDR3 is made up of 11 amino acids. Trimming left V 2 bases short and J 8 bases short, with 6 bases between. Germline V gene sequence: CDR1 MNHNY, CDR2 SVGAGI (reference sequence). The CDR3 sequence: CASSYKAEAFF. The CDR3, as DNA: TGTGCCAGCAGTTACAAGGCAGAAGCTTTCTTT.

Remarks on this clonotype: This may arise from a read error, as a much more abundant clone is one base away. The chain combines TRBV20-1 with TRBJ2-1, with no clear D. V was trimmed by 5 bases and J by 10 bases, leaving 15 bases between them. Germline values: CDR1 DFQATT, CDR2 SNEGSKA (reference sequence). The CDR3 is 12 amino acids. CDR3 amino acids: CSAPGPPYEQFF. For the CDR3, the DNA is TGCAGTGCTCCGGGTCCCCCCTACGAGCAGTTCTTC.

This clonotype was seen a handful of times. It may be a read error: a sequence one base away is much more abundant. The V and J genes are TRBV7-3 and TRBJ2-5; D gene ambiguous. V was shortened by 5 bases and J by 2 bases, with 9 bases between the two germline ends. This CDR3 has 13 amino acids. Per the germline V gene, CDR1 is SGHTA and CDR2 is FQGTGA. CDR3 nucleotides: TGTGCCAGCAGCGTAGCCAGGCAAGAGACCCAGTACTTC. This encodes CASSVARQETQYF.

As concerns this clonotype: A read error is possible here, since a much larger clone lies one base away. The chain combines TRBV5-1 with TRBJ1-2; D may be TRBD1 (6 bases). This CDR3 spans 15 amino acids. CDR1 and CDR2 from the germline V gene are SGHRS and YFSETQ. The CDR3 is CASGLAGQGFHGYTF. CDR3 DNA: TGCGCCAGCGGCTTGGCCGGGCAGGGGTTTCATGGCTACACCTTC.

In this sample, this clonotype turned up many times. The rearrangement uses TRBV6-2 or TRBV6-3 and TRBJ1-2, with no clear D. V gave up 6 bases and J gave up 2 bases, with 16 bases separating them. Germline assignment: CDR1 MNHEY and CDR2 SVGEGT. This CDR3 comprises 15 residues. The CDR3 DNA follows: TGTGCCAGCAGCCACGGTGGAGGAAGAAACTATGGCTACACCTTC. This encodes CASSHGGGRNYGYTF.

The chain is built from TRBV7-7 and TRBJ2-1, with 7 bases that match TRBD2. CDR3 size: 16 residues. The germline CDR1 and CDR2 sequences are SSHAT and FNYEAQ (reference sequence). Trimming cost V 4 bases and J 2 bases; bases outside gene matches: 8. CDR3 bases: TGTGCCAGCAGCTCCGTTAGCGGGCGAGCCTACAATGAGCAGTTCTTC. As protein: CASSSVSGRAYNEQFF. Filled out from reference TRBV7-7 and TRBJ2-1, the complete variable domain reads GAGVSQSPRYKVTKRGQDVTLRCDPISSHATLYWYQQALGQGPEFLTYFNYEAQPDKSGLPSDRFSAERPEGSISTLTIQRTEQRDSAMYRCASSSVSGRAYNEQFFGPGTRLTVL.

This clonotype showed up many times. The gene calls are TRBV2 and TRBJ1-4; 8 bases match TRBD1. Germline assignment: CDR1 SNHLY and CDR2 FYNNEI. This CDR3 has 13 residues. V gave up 3 bases and J gave up 12 bases; unmatched junction bases: 6. In DNA, the CDR3 is TGTGCCAGCAGTGAGGGACAGGTTGGAGAACTGTTTTTT. As protein: CASSEGQVGELFF.

This chain connects TRBV13 to TRBJ2-1; tentative D call: TRBD1 (6 bases). The V end lost 3 bases, the J end lost 0 bases, and 12 bases lay between the germline ends. The germline gives CDR1 PRHDT, CDR2 FYEKMQ (reference sequence). The CDR3 has 16 residues. CDR3: CASSFSTGSSYNEQFF. Here the CDR3 DNA reads TGTGCCAGCAGCTTCTCGACAGGTTCCTCCTACAATGAGCAGTTCTTC.

This chain joins TRBV20-1 and TRBJ2-3; TRBD1 matches at 7 bases. This CDR3 region has 18 residues. CDR1 is DFQATT and CDR2 is SNEGSKA in the germline V gene (reference sequence). J was trimmed by 6 bases and V by 0 bases; bases with no gene match: 18. The CDR3 sequence is CSARDRLLGQGVMDTQYF. The CDR3 nucleotides read TGCAGTGCTAGAGATCGCCTCCTGGGGCAGGGGGTAATGGATACGCAGTATTTT.

V and J are TRBV28 and TRBJ2-1; the match to TRBD1 covers 7 bases. The CDR3 loop spans 12 amino acids. CDR1 and CDR2 (germline): MDHEN, SYDVKM. V dropped 6 bases and J dropped 8; count of bases not matched to a gene: 4. The CDR3 loop is CASRSTGYEQFF. The CDR3 DNA sequence: TGTGCCAGCAGGTCGACAGGGTATGAGCAGTTCTTC.

V gene TRBV3-1 combines with J gene TRBJ1-1; D might be TRBD1 (6 bases). Germline V gene data show CDR1 as LGHDT and CDR2 as YNNKEL (reference sequence). This CDR3 is built from 16 residues. Deletions cut 1 base from V and 0 bases from J, with 12 bases between. DNA of the CDR3: TGTGCCAGCAGCCAAGGGATTTCAGGGGTGAACACTGAAGCTTTCTTT. Residues: CASSQGISGVNTEAFF.